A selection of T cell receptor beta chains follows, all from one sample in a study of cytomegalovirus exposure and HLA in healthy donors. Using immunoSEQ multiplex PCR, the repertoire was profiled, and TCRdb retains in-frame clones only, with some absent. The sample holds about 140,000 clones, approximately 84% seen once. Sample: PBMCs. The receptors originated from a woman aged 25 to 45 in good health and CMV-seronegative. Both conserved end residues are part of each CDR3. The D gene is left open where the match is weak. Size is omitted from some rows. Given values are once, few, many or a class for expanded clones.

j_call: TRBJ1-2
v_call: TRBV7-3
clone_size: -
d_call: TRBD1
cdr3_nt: TGTGCCAGCAGCTCCGGGACAGGGGTTACCTATGGCTACACCTTC
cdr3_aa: CASSSGTGVTYGYTF

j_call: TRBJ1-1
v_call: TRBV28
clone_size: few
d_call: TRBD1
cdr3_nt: TGTGCCAGCAGTTTAGTGACAGGGCACACTGAAGCTTTCTTT
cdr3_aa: CASSLVTGHTEAFF

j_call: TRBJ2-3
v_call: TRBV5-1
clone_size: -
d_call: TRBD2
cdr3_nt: TGCGCCAGCAGCTTGGCGGGAGGCAGCACAGATACGCAGTATTTT
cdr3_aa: CASSLAGGSTDTQYF

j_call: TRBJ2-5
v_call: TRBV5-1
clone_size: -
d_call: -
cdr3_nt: TGCGCCAGCAGCCCGAGGGAAGGTTGGGAGACCCAGTACTTC
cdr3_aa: CASSPREGWETQYF

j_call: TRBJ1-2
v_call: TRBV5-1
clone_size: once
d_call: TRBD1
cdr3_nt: TGCGCCAGCAGCACACTCGGGACAGGGGCCGATGGCTACACCTTC
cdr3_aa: CASSTLGTGADGYTF

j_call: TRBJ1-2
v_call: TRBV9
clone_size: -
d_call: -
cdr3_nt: TGTGCCAGCAGCGTAGGCCCAGGGGAAGGCTATGGCTACACCTTC
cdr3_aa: CASSVGPGEGYGYTF

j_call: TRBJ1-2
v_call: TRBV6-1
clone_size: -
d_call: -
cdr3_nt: TGTGCCAGCAGTGCCGCCGATGCAGGGTCAAACTATGGCTACACCTTC
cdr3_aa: CASSAADAGSNYGYTF

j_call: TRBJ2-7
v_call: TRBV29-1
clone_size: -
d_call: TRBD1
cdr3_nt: TGCAGCGTGATGGGACAGGGGGTAACCTACGAGCAGTACTTC
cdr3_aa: CSVMGQGVTYEQYF

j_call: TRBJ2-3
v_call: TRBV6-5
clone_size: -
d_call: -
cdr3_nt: TGTGCCAGCAGTTACTTTAGCTACACAGATACGCAGTATTTT
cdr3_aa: CASSYFSYTDTQYF

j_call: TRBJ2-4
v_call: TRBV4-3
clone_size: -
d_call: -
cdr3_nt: TGCGCCAGCAGTCGAGACAGGCAAAACATTCAGTACTTC
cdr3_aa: CASSRDRQNIQYF

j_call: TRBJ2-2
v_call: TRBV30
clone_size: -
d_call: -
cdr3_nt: TGTGCCCGTACCCGGGCCAAAACAGGGAGCACCGGGGAGCTGTTTTTT
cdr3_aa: CARTRAKTGSTGELFF

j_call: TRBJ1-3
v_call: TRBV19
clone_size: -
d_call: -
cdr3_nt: TGTGCCTCATGGGGCGGAAACACCATATATTTT
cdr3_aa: CASWGGNTIYF

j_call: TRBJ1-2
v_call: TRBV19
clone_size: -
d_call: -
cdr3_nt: TGTGCCAGTAGTATAGATACAGGAGTCTATGGCTACACCTTC
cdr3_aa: CASSIDTGVYGYTF

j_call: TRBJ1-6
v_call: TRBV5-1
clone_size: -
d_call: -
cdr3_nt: TGCGCCAGCTCAAGGATCCCGACAGCATATAATTCACCCCTCCACTTT
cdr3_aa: CASSRIPTAYNSPLHF

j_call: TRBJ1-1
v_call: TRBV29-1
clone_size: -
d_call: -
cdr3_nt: TGCAGCGTTGACCTGGGGGCTCTCGGGACTGAAGCTTTCTTT
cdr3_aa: CSVDLGALGTEAFF

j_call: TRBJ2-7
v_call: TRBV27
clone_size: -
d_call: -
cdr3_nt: TGTGCCAGCCGGAACCGGGTCGCCTACGAGCAGTACTTC
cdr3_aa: CASRNRVAYEQYF

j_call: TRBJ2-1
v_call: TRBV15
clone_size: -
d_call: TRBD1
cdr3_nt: TGTGCCACCAGCAGAGGTCGTTACAGGGGGCAGGACAATGAGCAGTTCTTC
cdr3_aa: CATSRGRYRGQDNEQFF

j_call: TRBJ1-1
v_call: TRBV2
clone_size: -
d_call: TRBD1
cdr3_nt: TGTGCCAGCACACCTAATCCGGGACAGAGGACTTTCTTT
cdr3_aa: CASTPNPGQRTFF

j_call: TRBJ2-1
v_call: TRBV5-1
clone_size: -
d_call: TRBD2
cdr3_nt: TGCGCCAGCAGCATGGGGGGATTAGCGGGGGGGCCCGATGAGCAGTTCTTC
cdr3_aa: CASSMGGLAGGPDEQFF

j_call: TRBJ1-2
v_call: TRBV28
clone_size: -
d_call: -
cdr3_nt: TGTGCCAGCAGTTTGGGGACAACTTATGGCTACACCTTC
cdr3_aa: CASSLGTTYGYTF

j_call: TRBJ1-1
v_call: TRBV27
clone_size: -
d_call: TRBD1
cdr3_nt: TGTGCCAGCAGCCCGGGGACAGGGAGACCCAACACTGAAGCTTTCTTT
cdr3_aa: CASSPGTGRPNTEAFF

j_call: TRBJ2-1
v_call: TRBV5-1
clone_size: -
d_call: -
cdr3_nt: TGCGCCAGCAGCTTCCGGCGGCCGGGGGATGAGCAGTTCTTC
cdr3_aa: CASSFRRPGDEQFF

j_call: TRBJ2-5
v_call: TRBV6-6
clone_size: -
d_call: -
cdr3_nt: TGTGCCAGCAGTTACTCGCGAGAGACCCAGTACTTC
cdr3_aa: CASSYSRETQYF

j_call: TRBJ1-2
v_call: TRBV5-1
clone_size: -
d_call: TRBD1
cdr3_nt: TGCGCCAGCAGCTTGAGTACAGGGGGCTGGGTTATGGATGGCTACACCTTC
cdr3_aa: CASSLSTGGWVMDGYTF

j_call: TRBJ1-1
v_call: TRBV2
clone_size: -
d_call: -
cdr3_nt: TGTGCCAGCAGGGCCGCGGGGACTGAAGCTTTCTTT
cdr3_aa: CASRAAGTEAFF

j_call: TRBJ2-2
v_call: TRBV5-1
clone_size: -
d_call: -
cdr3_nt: TGCGCCAGCGCCGAAACAGGGATGACCGGGGAGCTGTTTTTT
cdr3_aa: CASAETGMTGELFF

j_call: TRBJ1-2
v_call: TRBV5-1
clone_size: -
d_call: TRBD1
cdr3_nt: TGCGCCAGCAGCTTGGGACAGGGGGCTGGGGGCTACACCTTC
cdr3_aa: CASSLGQGAGGYTF

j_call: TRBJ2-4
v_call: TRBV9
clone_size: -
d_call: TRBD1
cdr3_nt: TGTGCCAGCAGCGTAGATCAGGGGGCAGTAGCCGTGGCCAAAAACATTCAGTACTTC
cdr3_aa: CASSVDQGAVAVAKNIQYF

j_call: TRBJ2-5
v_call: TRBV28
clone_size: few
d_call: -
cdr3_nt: TGTGCCAGCAGTCCCCACGGGGTTGTGGGACAAGAGACCCAGTACTTC
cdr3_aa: CASSPHGVVGQETQYF

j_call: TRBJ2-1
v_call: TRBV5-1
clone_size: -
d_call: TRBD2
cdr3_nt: TGCGCCAGCAGCTTGAGCGGGGGGCCCCATGAGCAGTTCTTC
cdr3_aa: CASSLSGGPHEQFF

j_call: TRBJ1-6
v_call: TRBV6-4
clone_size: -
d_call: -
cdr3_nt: TGTGCCAGCAGGCCCGGGCAGGGATTTAATTCACCCCTCCACTTT
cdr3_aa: CASRPGQGFNSPLHF

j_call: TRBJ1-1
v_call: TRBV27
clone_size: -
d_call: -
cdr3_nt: TGTGCCAGCAGACGACAGGCCTCTAACACTGAAGCTTTCTTT
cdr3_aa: CASRRQASNTEAFF

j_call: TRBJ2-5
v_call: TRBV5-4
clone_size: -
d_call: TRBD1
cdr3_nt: TGTGCCAGCAGCTTGGGCGGACAGGTGAAAGAGACCCAGTACTTC
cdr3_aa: CASSLGGQVKETQYF

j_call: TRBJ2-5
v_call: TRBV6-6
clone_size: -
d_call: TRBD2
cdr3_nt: TGTGCCAGCAGACCAACAGCGGGGCGGGAGACCCAGTACTTC
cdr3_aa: CASRPTAGRETQYF

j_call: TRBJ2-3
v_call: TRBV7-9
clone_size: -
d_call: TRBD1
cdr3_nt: TGTGCCAGCAGCTTAGCGAAGGGACAGGGGGCGACAGATACGCAGTATTTT
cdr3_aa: CASSLAKGQGATDTQYF

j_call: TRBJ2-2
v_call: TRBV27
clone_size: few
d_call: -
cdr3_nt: TGTGCCAGCAGCCCCCTTCCCCGGAGCACCGGGGAGCTGTTTTTT
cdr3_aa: CASSPLPRSTGELFF

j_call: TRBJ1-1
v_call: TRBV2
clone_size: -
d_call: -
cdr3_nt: TGTGCCAGCTCCGGGATCTCGGCTACTGAAGCTTTCTTT
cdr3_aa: CASSGISATEAFF

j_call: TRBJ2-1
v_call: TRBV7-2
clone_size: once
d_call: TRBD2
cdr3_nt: TGTGCCAGCAGGGAACCGGGACTAGGGATGGGCAATGAGCAGTTCTTC
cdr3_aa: CASREPGLGMGNEQFF

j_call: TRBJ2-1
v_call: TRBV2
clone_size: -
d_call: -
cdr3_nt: TGTGCCAGCTCTCAGGGGGGCTACAATGAGCAGTTCTTC
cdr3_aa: CASSQGGYNEQFF

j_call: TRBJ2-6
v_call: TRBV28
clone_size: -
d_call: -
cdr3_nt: TGTGCCAGCAGCAGGTCTTCTGGGGCCAACGTCCTGACTTTC
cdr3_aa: CASSRSSGANVLTF

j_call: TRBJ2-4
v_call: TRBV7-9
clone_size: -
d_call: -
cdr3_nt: TGTGCCAGCAGCTCTGGACAGCTCCTAGCCAAAAACATTCAGTACTTC
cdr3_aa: CASSSGQLLAKNIQYF

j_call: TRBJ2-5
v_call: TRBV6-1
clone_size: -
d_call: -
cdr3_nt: TGTGCCAGCAGTGTCCTCCGAGAGGAGACCCAGTACTTC
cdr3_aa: CASSVLREETQYF

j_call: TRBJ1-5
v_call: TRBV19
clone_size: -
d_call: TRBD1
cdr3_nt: TGTGCCACCAGGGACAGGGGCGGCAATCAGCCCCAGCATTTT
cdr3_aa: CATRDRGGNQPQHF

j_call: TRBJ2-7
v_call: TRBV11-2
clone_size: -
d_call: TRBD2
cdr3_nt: TGTGCCAGCAGCTTATGGGGAGGGTTGGGCGAGCAGTACTTC
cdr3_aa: CASSLWGGLGEQYF

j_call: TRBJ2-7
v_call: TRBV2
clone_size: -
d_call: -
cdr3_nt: TGTGCCAGCATTTCGTACGGAGAGGGCGAGCAGTACTTC
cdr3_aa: CASISYGEGEQYF

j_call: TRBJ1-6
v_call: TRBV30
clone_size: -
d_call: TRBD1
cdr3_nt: TGTGCCCGCGGAACAGGGGATTCACCCCTCCACTTT
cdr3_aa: CARGTGDSPLHF

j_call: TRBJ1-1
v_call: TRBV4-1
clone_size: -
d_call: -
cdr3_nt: TGCGCCAGCAGCCGAGCCGGGGGAAGCGTCGCTGAAGCTTTCTTT
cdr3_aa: CASSRAGGSVAEAFF

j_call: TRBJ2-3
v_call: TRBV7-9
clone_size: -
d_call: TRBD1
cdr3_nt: TGTGCCAGCAGCTTAACAGGGGGCTCAGATACGCAGTATTTT
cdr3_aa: CASSLTGGSDTQYF

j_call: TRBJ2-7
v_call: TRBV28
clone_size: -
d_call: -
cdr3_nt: TGTGCCAGCAGTTTGTTCGGGGAAACCTACGAGCAGTACTTC
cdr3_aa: CASSLFGETYEQYF

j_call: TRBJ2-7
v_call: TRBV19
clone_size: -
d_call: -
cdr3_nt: TGTGCCAGTAGTGACCGGGACTACGAGCAGTACTTC
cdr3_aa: CASSDRDYEQYF

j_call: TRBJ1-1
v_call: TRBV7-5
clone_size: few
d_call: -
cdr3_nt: TGTGCCAGAAGCTTAAGGCGAGACAGGGGTTCGAACACTGAAGCTTTCTTT
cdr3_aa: CARSLRRDRGSNTEAFF

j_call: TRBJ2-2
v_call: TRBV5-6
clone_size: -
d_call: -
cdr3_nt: TGTGCCAGCCGGAACAGGGTGGGGGACACCGGGGAGCTGTTTTTT
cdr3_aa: CASRNRVGDTGELFF

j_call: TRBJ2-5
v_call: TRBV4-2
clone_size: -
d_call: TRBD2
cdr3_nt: TGTGCCAGCAGCCAGGGTCTAGCGGACCAAGAGACCCAGTACTTC
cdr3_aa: CASSQGLADQETQYF